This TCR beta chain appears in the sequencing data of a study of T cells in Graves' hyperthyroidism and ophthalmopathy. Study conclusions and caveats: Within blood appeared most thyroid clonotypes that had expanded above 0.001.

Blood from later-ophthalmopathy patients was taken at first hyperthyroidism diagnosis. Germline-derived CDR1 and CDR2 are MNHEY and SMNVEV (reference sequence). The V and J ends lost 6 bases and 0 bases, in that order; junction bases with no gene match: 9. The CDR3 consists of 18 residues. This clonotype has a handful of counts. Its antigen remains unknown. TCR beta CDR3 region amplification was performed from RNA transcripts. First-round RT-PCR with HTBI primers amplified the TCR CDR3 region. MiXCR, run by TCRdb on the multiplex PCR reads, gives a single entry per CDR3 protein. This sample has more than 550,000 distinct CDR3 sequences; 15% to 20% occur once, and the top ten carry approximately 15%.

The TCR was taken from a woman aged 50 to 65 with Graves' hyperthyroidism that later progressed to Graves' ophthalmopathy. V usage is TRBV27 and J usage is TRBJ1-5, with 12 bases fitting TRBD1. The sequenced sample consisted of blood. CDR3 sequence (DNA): TGTGCCAGCAGACCCCCCGGGACAGGGGGCTTTAGCAATCAGCCCCAGCATTTT. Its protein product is CASRPPGTGGFSNQPQHF.